This TCR beta chain was retrieved from a study of blood T cell repertoires in COVID-19 (dated by TCRdb to the early 2020s). Concerning the study at large: Samples covering the acute and convalescent phases of COVID-19 were provided by collaborators in the United States, Italy and Spain. The material from the prospective study consisted of cDNA or gDNA derived from T cells, B-cell-depleted T cells, or PBMCs. The dataset comprised deeply sampled blood TCRbeta repertoires from subjects exposed to, actively infected with, or recovered from COVID-19. The repertoires were released in a freely available public database intended as a resource for research on the immune response to SARS-CoV-2. The samples were drawn from two sources: the first 160 participants of the ongoing ImmuneRACE study, and fewer than 1,500 subjects contributed by 6 global collaborators. Nearly every sample came with metadata listing a de-identified subject ID, COVID-19 status, age in years and sex. Where available, HLA class I and class II types were obtained from metadata supplied by the sample provider rather than from assay-based typing. Overall study outcomes, separate from this receptor: Clinical and demographic metadata were provided uncurated, with the amount varying by source and participant.

TCRbeta CDR3 regions were amplified from genomic DNA by means of the immunoSEQ Assay, a bias-controlled multiplex PCR. The authors' pipeline ran thus. The number of nucleated cells in each sample was estimated by amplification of reference gene primers within the assay. To quantify the absolute abundance of each unique TCRbeta CDR3 rearrangement, sequence reads were collapsed and filtered. For each sample, productive Simpson clonality was calculated by taking the square root of Simpson's diversity index across productive rearrangements. TCRdb obtained this table from immuneACCESS and retained in-frame rearrangements with V and J assigned. These tables miss some clones; where compared with another copy, unresolved V genes account for less than half of the shortfall, and the remainder is unexplained. V, J and clone size are those of that table, while D and trimming were read from the DNA. The table for this sample lists roughly 340,000 clones; approximately 89% of them were counted only once. Clones ranked in the top ten supply roughly 3% of the sample.

A second Seattle source provided samples from volunteer blood donors who had recovered from COVID-19. The collaborating institutions used their own protocols to collect whole blood in K2EDTA tubes. Collaborator samples were shipped for TCRbeta analysis as frozen whole blood, isolated PBMCs, or DNA extracted from either sample type. Comment on this clone: Its antigen remains unidentified. Base qualities were left out, and no much larger clone turns up one base away.

This TCR came from a woman aged 18-29 years who had recovered from COVID-19. The sequencing input was peripheral blood.

CDR3 region: CASSSRTSGAGYNEQFF. The DNA sequence is TGTGCCAGCAGCTCTCGGACTAGCGGGGCCGGTTACAATGAGCAGTTCTTC. This chain is built from TRBV11-3 and TRBJ2-1; 12 middle bases align to TRBD2. CDR1 and CDR2 are drawn from the germline V gene: SGHNT, YENEEA. The CDR3 goes from the cysteine to the phenylalanine over 17 residues. Only CDR3 DNA remains: 51 bases, in frame from the first base. V is cut back by 4 bases and J by 4 bases, with 8 bases in the junction unmatched.